The 24 T cell receptor beta chains presented below share a single source sample, sequenced in a study of regulatory T cells in long-lasting Graves disease. The sample's time point: persistent/refractory GD, antithyroid drugs over 5 years with positive TRAb. The TCR library was prepared using RNA isolated from PBMCs. Investigators prepared the TCR beta libraries by applying iRepertoire HTBI primers and Arm-PCR of CDR3 regions. TCRdb independently ran MiXCR on the multiplex PCR reads; one entry per CDR3 protein. The top ten clones hold less than 30% of a sample with 350,000 to 450,000 distinct CDR3 sequences, more than 20% of them seen once. Specimen: peripheral blood mononuclear cells (PBMCs), collected when the disease was refractory, from a patient treated with antithyroid drugs. The origin of the receptors is a middle-aged woman with Graves disease.

About this clonotype: This clone may be a read error of a much larger clone one base away. The rearrangement links TRBV28 to TRBJ2-5; D is perhaps TRBD2 (6 bases). The CDR3 consists of 14 residues. Germline V gene sequence: CDR1 MDHEN, CDR2 SYDVKM. CDR3: CTSSRTGGLETQYF. CDR3 DNA: TGTACCAGCAGCCGCACCGGGGGACTCGAGACCCAGTACTTC.

Ten or more counts support this clonotype. The V call is TRBV28, the J call TRBJ1-1; 8 nucleotides line up with TRBD1. The CDR3 consists of 14 residues. V trimming: 6 bases; J trimming: 3 bases; junction bases outside the gene matches: 6. The germline V gene has CDR1 MDHEN and CDR2 SYDVKM. The CDR3 nucleotides read TGTGCCAGCAGATCGGACAGGGCGCACACTGAAGCTTTCTTT. Protein product: CASRSDRAHTEAFF.

This clonotype was picked up many times. The CDR3 DNA sequence: TGTGCCAGCAACACCGGGGGGAAGTCCTACGAGCAGTACTTC. It is translated as CASNTGGKSYEQYF. The chain links TRBV28 to TRBJ2-7; TRBD2 agrees at 7 bases. This CDR3 has 14 amino acids. The V gene's germline CDR1 is MDHEN and CDR2 SYDVKM. With V trimmed by 7 bases and J by 1 base, 7 bases remained unmatched. Combining the CDR3 with reference TRBV28 and TRBJ2-7 gives the whole variable domain DVKVTQSSRYLVKRTGEKVFLECVQDMDHENMFWYRQDPGLGLRLIYFSYDVKMKEKGDIPEGYSVSREKKERFSLILESASTNQTSMYLCASNTGGKSYEQYFGPGTRLTVT.

This clonotype was found many times. J is TRBJ2-4 and V is TRBV7-2; TRBD2 aligns across 7 bases. V trimming: 4 bases; J trimming: 6 bases; junction bases outside the gene matches: 9. The CDR3 contains 15 residues. From germline, CDR1 is SGHTA and CDR2 FQGNSA. CDR3 amino acids: CASSWGGGGTNIQYF. CDR3 coding DNA: TGTGCCAGCAGCTGGGGGGGGGGGGGAACAAACATTCAGTACTTC.

There are a few counts of this clonotype. The J gene is TRBJ2-7, the V gene TRBV10-3; D gene ambiguous. Looked up from germline, CDR1 is ENHRY and CDR2 is SYGVKD. Trimming removed 0 bases from V and 2 bases from J, with 2 bases in between. The CDR3 runs to 12 residues. The CDR3 bases are TGTGCCATCAGTGAGTCCCCCTACGAGCAGTACTTC. The encoded protein is CAISESPYEQYF.

The V gene is TRBV4-1, the J gene TRBJ1-5; D not resolved. The CDR3 length is 15 residues. CDR1 and CDR2 (germline): MGHRA, YSYEKL. Between the trimmed V and J ends, which lost 5 bases and 0 bases, there was a span of 11 bases. The CDR3 reads CASSARSYSNQPQHF. The CDR3 bases are TGCGCCAGCAGCGCGAGGTCCTATAGCAATCAGCCCCAGCATTTT.

This clonotype has more than one count but fewer than ten. The CDR3 region has the DNA TGTGCCAGCAGCTTTGACGCCTCCTACGAGCAGTACTTC. The encoded protein is CASSFDASYEQYF. The J gene is TRBJ2-7, the V gene TRBV7-9; D gene ambiguous. Trimming removed 3 bases from V and 0 bases from J, with 6 bases in between. The CDR3 contains 13 residues. Germline CDR1 SEHNR, CDR2 FQNEAQ (reference sequence).

This clonotype was seen many times. The chain is built from TRBV7-8 and TRBJ1-5; perhaps TRBD1 as D (5 bases). Trimming removed 2 bases from V and 6 bases from J, with 14 bases in between. Germline assignment: CDR1 SGHVS and CDR2 FQNEAQ. The CDR3 runs 15 residues. This CDR3 is CASSLSAGTLQPQHF. Here the CDR3 DNA reads TGTGCCAGCAGCTTATCCGCAGGGACGCTTCAGCCCCAGCATTTT.

This clonotype was recorded many times. The chain combines TRBV28 with TRBJ1-5, with D maybe TRBD1 (6 bases). V gave up 3 bases and J gave up 0 bases, with 6 bases separating them. The V gene's germline CDR1 is MDHEN and CDR2 SYDVKM. CDR3 length: 14 residues. The CDR3: CASSFRGSNQPQHF. The CDR3 DNA reads TGTGCCAGCAGTTTCAGGGGTAGCAATCAGCCCCAGCATTTT.

This clonotype appeared many times. V is TRBV28 and J is TRBJ2-7; D perhaps matches TRBD2 (6 bases). CDR1 and CDR2 from the germline V gene are MDHEN and SYDVKM. V was clipped by 6 bases and J by 0 bases, with 15 bases between them. The CDR3 runs 15 residues. The CDR3 bases are TGTGCCAGCAGCCTGGATGGGGACTTCTCCTACGAGCAGTACTTC. It translates to CASSLDGDFSYEQYF.

The chain employs TRBV7-2 and TRBJ2-1; 14 bases map to TRBD2. Germline-derived CDR1 and CDR2 are SGHTA and FQGNSA. The V gene end was trimmed by 5 bases and the J gene end by 0 bases; junction bases not matched to a gene: 3. The CDR3 spans 17 residues. CDR3 in amino acids: CASSRTSGRPSYNEQFF. CDR3 coding DNA: TGTGCCAGCAGCCGGACTAGCGGGAGGCCCTCCTACAATGAGCAGTTCTTC.

This clonotype showed up just a few times. The genes are TRBV19 and TRBJ1-5; 7 positions agree with TRBD1. Germline loops: CDR1 LNHDA, CDR2 SQIVND (reference sequence). The CDR3 extends over 14 amino acids. V dropped 6 bases and J dropped 2; count of bases not matched to a gene: 4. The CDR3 coding sequence is TGTGCCAGTAGGTCCACAGGGGGCAATCAGCCCCAGCATTTT. This sequence encodes CASRSTGGNQPQHF.

The sample holds many counts of this clonotype. The V and J genes are TRBV28 and TRBJ2-1; TRBD1 matches at 7 bases. This CDR3 contains 12 residues. The V segment lost 6 bases and the J segment 10 bases; nucleotides outside the gene matches: 6. CDR1 and CDR2 (germline): MDHEN, SYDVKM. DNA for the CDR3: TGTGCCAGCAGCAGGGGGTACGGCGAGCAGTTCTTC. It codes for CASSRGYGEQFF.

The sample holds many counts of this clonotype. This chain connects TRBV12-3 or TRBV12-4 to TRBJ1-4; D is perhaps TRBD1 (5 bases). The germline V and J ends were trimmed by 3 bases and 5 bases, with 19 bases remaining between them. The CDR3 extends over 17 amino acids. In nucleotides, the CDR3 is TGTGCCAGCAGTTTCGGACGCCTAGGGACGTACAATGAAAAACTGTTTTTT. This codes for CASSFGRLGTYNEKLFF.

On this clonotype: A read error is the likely source, as a far larger clone sits one nucleotide away. V is TRBV3-1 and J is TRBJ2-5, with D hard to call. The germline V gene has CDR1 LGHDT and CDR2 YNNKEL (reference sequence). The CDR3 has 15 amino acids. The V gene lost 6 bases and the J gene lost 4 bases, with 18 bases spanning the gap. CDR3 nucleotides: TGTGCCAGCAGTGGACCAAAACCCCCGGCAGAGACCCAGTACTTC. Residues: CASSGPKPPAETQYF.

This clonotype occurred many times. This chain connects TRBV2 to TRBJ2-5; 9 nucleotides match TRBD1. CDR1 and CDR2 from the germline V gene are SNHLY and FYNNEI. V lost 3 bases, J lost 5 bases, and 10 bases stayed unmatched. This CDR3 contains 16 residues. The CDR3 is CASSDPLRDRVETQYF. CDR3 coding DNA: TGTGCCAGCAGTGACCCGCTCCGGGACAGGGTCGAGACCCAGTACTTC.

This clonotype was recorded at least ten times. This chain links TRBV15 with TRBJ1-5; TRBD1 matches 8 bases. Trimming took 5 bases from V and 0 from J; bases not matched to a gene: 6. The germline V gene has CDR1 LNHNV and CDR2 YYDKDF (reference sequence). This CDR3 has 16 amino acids. CDR3 amino acids: CATSGSTGDSNQPQHF. Written as DNA, the CDR3 is TGTGCCACCAGCGGCTCGACAGGGGATAGCAATCAGCCCCAGCATTTT.

There are many counts of this clonotype. The J gene is TRBJ2-7, the V gene TRBV20-1; TRBD2 agrees at 9 bases. The germline CDR1 and CDR2 sequences are DFQATT and SNEGSKA (reference sequence). The ends lost 5 bases at V and 3 bases at J; junction bases unmatched: 8. The CDR3 covers 14 residues. The CDR3 DNA follows: TGCAGTGCTCTTACCGGGACTAGCTACTACGAGCAGTACTTC. It yields the protein CSALTGTSYYEQYF.

This clonotype was counted a few times. The rearrangement uses TRBV4-1 and TRBJ1-3, with D uncertain. CDR1 and CDR2 from the germline V gene are MGHRA and YSYEKL. The CDR3 spans 19 residues. The ends were cut back, 0 bases at V and 0 bases at J, with 18 bases in the middle. The CDR3 DNA is TGCGCCAGCAGCCAAGATCGTCGGCCGGCCGCCAGCTCTGGAAACACCATATATTTT. Translating gives CASSQDRRPAASSGNTIYF.

This clonotype was counted only a few times. The chain recombines TRBV28 with TRBJ2-1, with D tentatively TRBD2 (5 bases). The CDR3 is 15 amino acids. Trimming stripped 2 bases from V and 9 bases from J, with 17 bases between. Germline CDR1 is MDHEN and CDR2 is SYDVKM. CDR3 residues: CASSLRAAAALEQFF. CDR3 in DNA: TGTGCCAGCAGTTTAAGGGCAGCGGCCGCTCTTGAGCAGTTCTTC.

This clonotype was counted many times. The chain links TRBV2 to TRBJ1-4; D perhaps matches TRBD1 (5 bases). The CDR3 contains 14 residues. V lost 1 base, J lost 7 bases, and 10 bases lay in between. Germline lookup yields CDR1 SNHLY and CDR2 FYNNEI. The CDR3 DNA is TGTGCCAGCAGTGAAGATAGGGGTAGTGAAAAACTGTTTTTT. It translates to CASSEDRGSEKLFF. Based on the CDR3 plus reference TRBV2 and TRBJ1-4, the full variable domain is EPEVTQTPSHQVTQMGQEVILRCVPISNHLYFYWYRQILGQKVEFLVSFYNNEISEKSEIFDDQFSVERPDGSNFTLKIRSTKLEDSAMYFCASSEDRGSEKLFFGSGTQLSVL.

The chain combines TRBV20-1 with TRBJ1-1, with a weak D call TRBD1 (5 bases). This CDR3 comprises 12 residues. Trimming left V 4 bases short and J 4 bases short, with 10 bases between. From germline, CDR1 is DFQATT and CDR2 SNEGSKA (reference sequence). The CDR3 nucleotides read TGCAGTGCTACAAACGGGGGCACTGAAGCTTTCTTT. As protein: CSATNGGTEAFF.

The chain joins TRBV10-2 to TRBJ2-5; D remains unclear. The CDR3 loop spans 14 amino acids. V was trimmed by 0 bases and J by 5 bases, leaving 10 bases between them. The germline CDR1 and CDR2 sequences are WSHSY and SAAADI. CDR3 coding DNA: TGCGCCAGCAGTGAGTCCCGGGCTCAGGAGACCCAGTACTTC. Translation: CASSESRAQETQYF.

V usage is TRBV6-2 or TRBV6-3 and J usage is TRBJ2-2, with D hard to call. V was shortened by 2 bases and J by 0 bases, with 10 bases between the two germline ends. The V gene's germline CDR1 is MNHEY and CDR2 SVGEGT. This CDR3 has 16 amino acids. CDR3 residues: CASSYPDGANTGELFF. In DNA form, the CDR3 reads TGTGCCAGCAGTTACCCAGACGGAGCGAACACCGGGGAGCTGTTTTTT.